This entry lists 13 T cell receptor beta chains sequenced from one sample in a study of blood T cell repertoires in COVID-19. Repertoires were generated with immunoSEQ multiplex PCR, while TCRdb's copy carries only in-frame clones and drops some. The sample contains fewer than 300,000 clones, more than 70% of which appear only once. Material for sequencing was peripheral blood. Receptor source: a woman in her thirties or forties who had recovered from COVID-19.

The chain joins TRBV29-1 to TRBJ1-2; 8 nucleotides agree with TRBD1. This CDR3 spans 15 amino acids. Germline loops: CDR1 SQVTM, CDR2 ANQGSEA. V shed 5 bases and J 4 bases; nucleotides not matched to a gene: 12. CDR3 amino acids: CSVPKPTGAVYGYTF. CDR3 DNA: TGCAGCGTTCCGAAACCGACAGGGGCTGTCTATGGCTACACCTTC.

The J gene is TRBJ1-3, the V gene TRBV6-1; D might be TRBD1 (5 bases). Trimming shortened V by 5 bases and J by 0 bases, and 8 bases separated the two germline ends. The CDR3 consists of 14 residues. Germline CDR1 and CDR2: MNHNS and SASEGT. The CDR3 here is CASSWGNSGNTIYF. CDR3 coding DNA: TGTGCCAGCAGTTGGGGCAACTCTGGAAACACCATATATTTT.

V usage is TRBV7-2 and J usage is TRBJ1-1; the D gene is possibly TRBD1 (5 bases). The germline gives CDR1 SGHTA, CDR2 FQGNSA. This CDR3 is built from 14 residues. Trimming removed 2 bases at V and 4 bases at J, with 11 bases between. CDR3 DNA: TGTGCCAGCAGCTTAAGGTGGGGCACCACTGAAGCTTTCTTT. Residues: CASSLRWGTTEAFF.

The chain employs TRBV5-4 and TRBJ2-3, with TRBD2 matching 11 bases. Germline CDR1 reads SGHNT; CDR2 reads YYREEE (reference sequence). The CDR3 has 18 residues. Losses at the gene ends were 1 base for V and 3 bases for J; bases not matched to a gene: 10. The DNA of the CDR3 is TGTGCCAGCAGCTTGTTGACTAGCGGGAAGGGTGGGACAGATACGCAGTATTTT. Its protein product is CASSLLTSGKGGTDTQYF.

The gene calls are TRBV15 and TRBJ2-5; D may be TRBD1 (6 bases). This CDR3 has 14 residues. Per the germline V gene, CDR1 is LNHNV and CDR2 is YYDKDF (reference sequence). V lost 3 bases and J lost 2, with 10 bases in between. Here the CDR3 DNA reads TGTGCCACCAGCAGGGGGGCCACACAAGAGACCCAGTACTTC. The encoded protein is CATSRGATQETQYF.

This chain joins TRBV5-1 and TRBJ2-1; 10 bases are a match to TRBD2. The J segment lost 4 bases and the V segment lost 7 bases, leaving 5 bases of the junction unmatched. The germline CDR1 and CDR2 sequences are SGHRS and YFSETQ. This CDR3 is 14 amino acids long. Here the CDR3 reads CASRWTSGYNEQFF. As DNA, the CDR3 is TGCGCCAGCCGATGGACTAGCGGTTACAATGAGCAGTTCTTC.

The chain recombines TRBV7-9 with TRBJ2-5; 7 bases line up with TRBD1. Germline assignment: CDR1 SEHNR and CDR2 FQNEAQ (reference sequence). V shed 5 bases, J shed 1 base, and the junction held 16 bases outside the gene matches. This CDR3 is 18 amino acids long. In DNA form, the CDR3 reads TGTGCCAGCAGCCCCCTCCCTCCCACAGGGGTATTCCAAGAGACCCAGTACTTC. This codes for CASSPLPPTGVFQETQYF.

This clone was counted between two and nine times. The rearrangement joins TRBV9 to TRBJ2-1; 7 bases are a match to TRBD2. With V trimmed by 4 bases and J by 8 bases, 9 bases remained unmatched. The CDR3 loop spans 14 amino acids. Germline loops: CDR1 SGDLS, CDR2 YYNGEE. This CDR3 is CASSLLARGDEQFF. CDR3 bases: TGTGCCAGCAGCCTACTAGCGAGGGGAGATGAGCAGTTCTTC.

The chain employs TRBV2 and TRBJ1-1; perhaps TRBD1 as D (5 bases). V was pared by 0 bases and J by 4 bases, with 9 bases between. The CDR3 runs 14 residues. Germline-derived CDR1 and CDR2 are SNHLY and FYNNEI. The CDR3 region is CASSEALGGTEAFF. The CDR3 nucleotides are TGTGCCAGCAGTGAAGCGCTCGGGGGCACTGAAGCTTTCTTT.

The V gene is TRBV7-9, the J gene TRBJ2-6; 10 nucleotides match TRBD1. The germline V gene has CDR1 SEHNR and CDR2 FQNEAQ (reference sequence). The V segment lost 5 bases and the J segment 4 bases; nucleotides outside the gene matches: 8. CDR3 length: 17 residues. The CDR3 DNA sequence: TGTGCCAGCAGCCCGGGACAGGGGTGGGCCGGGGCCAACGTCCTGACTTTC. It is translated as CASSPGQGWAGANVLTF.

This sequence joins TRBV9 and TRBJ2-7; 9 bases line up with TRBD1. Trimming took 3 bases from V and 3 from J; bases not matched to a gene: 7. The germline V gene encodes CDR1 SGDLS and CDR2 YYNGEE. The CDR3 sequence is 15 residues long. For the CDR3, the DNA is TGTGCCAGCAGCGCCACCGGGACAGGGTACTACGAGCAGTACTTC. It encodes CASSATGTGYYEQYF.

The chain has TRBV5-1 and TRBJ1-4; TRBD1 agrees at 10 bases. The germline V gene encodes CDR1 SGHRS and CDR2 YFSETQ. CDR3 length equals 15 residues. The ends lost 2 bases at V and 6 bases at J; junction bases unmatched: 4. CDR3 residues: CASSLSGTGDEKLFF. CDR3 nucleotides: TGCGCCAGCAGCTTATCCGGGACAGGGGATGAAAAACTGTTTTTT. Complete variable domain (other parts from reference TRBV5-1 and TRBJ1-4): KAGVTQTPRYLIKTRGQQVTLSCSPISGHRSVSWYQQTPGQGLQFLFEYFSETQRNKGNFPGRFSGRQFSNSRSEMNVSTLELGDSALYLCASSLSGTGDEKLFFGSGTQLSVL.

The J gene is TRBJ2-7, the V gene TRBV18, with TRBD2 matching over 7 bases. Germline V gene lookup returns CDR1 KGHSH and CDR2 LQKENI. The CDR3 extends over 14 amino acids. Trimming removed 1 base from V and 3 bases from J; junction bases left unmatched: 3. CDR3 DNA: TGTGCCAGCTCACCACGTCTAGCGGACTACGAGCAGTACTTC. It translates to CASSPRLADYEQYF.